What follows are 32 T cell receptor beta chains derived from one specimen sequenced in a study of a mutant IDH1 vaccine in newly diagnosed glioma. Profiling relied on immunoSEQ multiplex PCR, and the TCRdb table lists in-frame clones only, not all of them. The sample lists over 60,000 clones, around nine tenths occurring once. Time point specified: week 11, during vaccination. Vaccination used 300 ug of mutant IDH1 20-mer peptide per dose, with topical imiquimod. Antigens for these TCRs are unknown. This material consisted of PBMCs, taken from a glioma patient whose treatment included an IDH1 peptide vaccine. The receptor set was obtained from a man aged 40-50 years with glioma.

In its sample, this clone was seen a few times. The chain links TRBV6-4 to TRBJ2-3, with 9 bases lining up with TRBD2. CDR1 and CDR2 from the germline V gene are MRHNA and SNTAGT. This CDR3 is 15 amino acids long. V was pared by 5 bases and J by 2 bases, with 5 bases of the junction left unmatched. In DNA, the CDR3 is TGTGCCAGCAGTAACTTAGCGGGAGACACAGATACGCAGTATTTT. Translation: CASSNLAGDTDTQYF.

The chain links TRBV2 to TRBJ2-1; tentatively, D is TRBD1 or TRBD2 (7 bases each). CDR1 and CDR2 from the germline V gene are SNHLY and FYNNEI. The CDR3 consists of 14 residues. Trimming shortened V by 6 bases and J by 8 bases, and 17 bases separated the two germline ends. The CDR3 reads CASSPGGGAYEQFF. The CDR3 DNA sequence: TGTGCCAGCAGCCCAGGGGGGGGAGCGTATGAGCAGTTCTTC.

The chain links TRBV10-3 to TRBJ2-3, with D uncertain. Between the trimmed V and J ends, which lost 0 bases and 0 bases, there was a span of 10 bases. Germline CDR1 ENHRY, CDR2 SYGVKD. The CDR3 spans 16 residues. The CDR3 coding sequence is TGTGCCATCAGTGAGTCGACGGTGAGCAGCACAGATACGCAGTATTTT. Protein product: CAISESTVSSTDTQYF.

This chain connects TRBV9 to TRBJ1-2; a weak D match, TRBD1 (5 bases). The CDR3 extends over 14 amino acids. V was shortened by 1 base and J by 7 bases, with 14 bases between the two germline ends. CDR1 SGDLS and CDR2 YYNGEE come from the germline V gene. CDR3 sequence reads: CASSVHEGPGGYTF. The CDR3, as DNA: TGTGCCAGCAGCGTACATGAGGGGCCGGGTGGCTACACCTTC.

The V gene is TRBV30, the J gene TRBJ1-2, with a tentative D call TRBD1 (5 bases). The V gene lost 3 bases and the J gene lost 7 bases, with 15 bases spanning the gap. This CDR3 has 13 amino acids. Germline CDR1 reads GTSNPN; CDR2 reads SVGIG (reference sequence). The CDR3 here is CAWSLGHQGGYTF. In DNA, the CDR3 is TGTGCCTGGAGCCTGGGGCATCAGGGTGGCTACACCTTC.

The V gene is TRBV10-3, the J gene TRBJ1-5, with unresolved D. The germline gives CDR1 ENHRY, CDR2 SYGVKD. The V end was cut by 4 bases, the J end by 3 bases, with 4 bases between. The CDR3 totals 12 residues. The CDR3 sequence is CAISVNNQPQHF. CDR3 coding DNA: TGTGCCATCAGTGTTAACAATCAGCCCCAGCATTTT.

V gene TRBV11-1 combines with J gene TRBJ2-5; unclear D gene. The V end lost 0 bases, the J end lost 1 base, and 9 bases lay between the germline ends. The CDR3 extends over 15 amino acids. Looked up from germline, CDR1 is SGHAT and CDR2 is FQDESV (reference sequence). CDR3 bases: TGTGCCAGCAGCTTAGCCCCGAGGAGCCAAGAGACCCAGTACTTC. It encodes CASSLAPRSQETQYF.

The J gene is TRBJ2-7, the V gene TRBV18, with D maybe TRBD1 (6 bases). Trimming removed 5 bases from V and 2 bases from J, with 10 bases in between. The CDR3 extends over 13 amino acids. Germline V CDR1 and CDR2: KGHSH, LQKENI. The CDR3 nucleotides read TGTGCCAGCTCAGCGGACAGTCCCTACGAGCAGTACTTC. Translation: CASSADSPYEQYF.

The chain combines TRBV19 with TRBJ1-2; D is ambiguous. Trimming removed 0 bases from V and 5 bases from J, with 19 bases in between. Germline V CDR1 and CDR2: LNHDA, SQIVND (reference sequence). This CDR3 has 17 amino acids. The CDR3 loop is CASSIERGGLSRYGYTF. CDR3 nucleotide sequence: TGTGCCAGTAGTATAGAACGAGGTGGTCTCAGTCGTTATGGCTACACCTTC.

This chain uses TRBV10-2 with TRBJ2-6; 9 nucleotides line up with TRBD2. The CDR3 has 18 residues. Trimming took 4 bases from V and 0 from J; bases not matched to a gene: 7. Germline-derived CDR1 and CDR2 are WSHSY and SAAADI. CDR3 in DNA: TGCGCCAGCAGTGTTAGCGGGGGCTCACTCTCTGGGGCCAACGTCCTGACTTTC. Translated, it gives CASSVSGGSLSGANVLTF.

The CDR3 sequence is CASSPRQGGVHEQYF. CDR3 DNA sequence: TGTGCCAGCTCACCCCGACAGGGGGGGGTACACGAGCAGTACTTC. The rearrangement joins TRBV18 to TRBJ2-7; 9 nucleotides line up with TRBD1. The germline V gene encodes CDR1 KGHSH and CDR2 LQKENI. The CDR3 length is 15 residues. V lost 3 bases and J lost 5; bases outside the gene matches: 8.

The rearrangement links TRBV5-4 to TRBJ2-7; 9 bases are shared with TRBD1. The CDR3 contains 15 residues. J lost 0 bases, V lost 4 bases, and 5 bases had no gene match. Germline CDR1 reads SGHNT; CDR2 reads YYREEE (reference sequence). The DNA for the CDR3 is TGTGCCAGCAGCCACAGGGGGCTTACCTCCTACGAGCAGTACTTC. Translation gives CASSHRGLTSYEQYF.

This chain connects TRBV4-2 to TRBJ2-7; the D is unclear. V gave up 2 bases and J gave up 3 bases, with 11 bases separating them. This CDR3 contains 14 residues. Looked up from germline, CDR1 is LGHNA and CDR2 is YNFKEQ. CDR3 nucleotides: TGTGCCAGCAGCCAATTCGCAGGTTACTACGAGCAGTACTTC. Translation gives CASSQFAGYYEQYF.

V gene TRBV28 combines with J gene TRBJ2-1; 12 bases are a match to TRBD2. Unmatched junction bases numbered 7, after V lost 6 bases and J lost 7 bases. This CDR3 has 15 residues. Germline V gives CDR1 MDHEN, CDR2 SYDVKM. The CDR3 nucleotides are TGTGCCAGCAGGCAGACTAGCGGGAGACGGAATGAGCAGTTCTTC. This translates into CASRQTSGRRNEQFF.

The CDR3 is CAISEASAGEQYV. The CDR3 coding sequence is TGTGCCATCAGTGAAGCGTCAGCGGGCGAGCAGTACGTC. J is TRBJ2-7 and V is TRBV10-3; weak D call: TRBD2 (6 bases). This CDR3 spans 13 amino acids. Germline V gene lookup returns CDR1 ENHRY and CDR2 SYGVKD. V was cut by 3 bases and J by 6 bases, with 12 bases left in between.

The rearrangement uses TRBV27 and TRBJ2-7, with D hard to call. This CDR3 contains 8 residues. V lost 11 bases to trimming and J lost 9 bases, with 8 bases between them. CDR1 and CDR2 (germline): MNHEY, SMNVEV (reference sequence). This chain's CDR3 is CAPTWQYV. The CDR3 DNA reads TGTGCCCCCACCTGGCAGTACGTC.

This sequence joins TRBV28 and TRBJ2-7, with TRBD2 identical over 7 bases. This CDR3 spans 15 amino acids. Germline V lookup: CDR1 MDHEN, CDR2 SYDVKM. V was pared by 5 bases and J by 5 bases, with 12 bases of the junction left unmatched. CDR3 DNA: TGTGCCAGCAGTCCGCCGGGGGAGGGGTACCACGAGCAGTACTTC. Translating it yields CASSPPGEGYHEQYF.

This rearrangement joins TRBV7-2 to TRBJ2-3, with 7 nucleotides matching TRBD2. Per germline, CDR1 SGHTA and CDR2 FQGNSA. The trim removed 4 bases at V and 5 bases at J, leaving 6 bases unmatched. The CDR3 contains 14 residues. DNA for the CDR3: TGTGCCAGCAGCTACGGACTAGAAGGAGATACGCAGTATTTT. Protein: CASSYGLEGDTQYF.

The chain recombines TRBV4-3 with TRBJ2-2; a possible D gene is TRBD1 (6 bases). The V and J ends lost 0 bases and 7 bases respectively, with 21 bases between them. Germline V gives CDR1 LGHNA, CDR2 YSLEER. CDR3 length: 18 amino acids. The CDR3 loop reads CASSQDTGTLFGFGELFF. The CDR3 nucleotides are TGCGCCAGCAGCCAAGATACAGGGACCCTCTTTGGTTTCGGGGAGCTGTTTTTT.

This clone has more than one count but fewer than ten. CDR3 DNA: TGTGCCAGTAGTATAGATCAGGGGGGGGATCAGCCCCAGCATTTT. Protein product: CASSIDQGGDQPQHF. The rearrangement uses TRBV19 and TRBJ1-5; 7 nucleotides agree with TRBD1. Trimming took 0 bases from V and 5 from J; bases not matched to a gene: 4. This CDR3 is built from 15 residues. Germline lookup yields CDR1 LNHDA and CDR2 SQIVND (reference sequence). Drawing the rest from reference TRBV19 and TRBJ1-5, the complete variable domain is DGGITQSPKYLFRKEGQNVTLSCEQNLNHDAMYWYRQDPGQGLRLIYYSQIVNDFQKGDIAEGYSVSREKKESFPLTVTSAQKNPTAFYLCASSIDQGGDQPQHFGDGTRLSIL.

This CDR3 reads CASSLGAGVVVGTEAFF. CDR3 DNA sequence: TGTGCCAGCAGCTTGGGGGCAGGGGTAGTTGTGGGGACTGAAGCTTTCTTT. J is TRBJ1-1 and V is TRBV5-4; the D gene is possibly TRBD1 (6 bases). Trimming removed 0 bases from V and 5 bases from J, with 20 bases in between. CDR1 and CDR2 (germline): SGHNT, YYREEE (reference sequence). This CDR3 region has 17 residues.

The DNA for the CDR3 is TGTGCCAGCAGGAGGACAAGACTAGCGAAAGACCACAATGAGCAGTTCTTC. Translating gives CASRRTRLAKDHNEQFF. The rearrangement joins TRBV2 to TRBJ2-1; TRBD2 matches at 8 bases. The ends lost 6 bases at V and 5 bases at J; junction bases unmatched: 15. This CDR3 spans 17 amino acids. Germline lookup yields CDR1 SNHLY and CDR2 FYNNEI. The full variable domain, its missing parts supplied by reference TRBV2 and TRBJ2-1, is EPEVTQTPSHQVTQMGQEVILRCVPISNHLYFYWYRQILGQKVEFLVSFYNNEISEKSEIFDDQFSVERPDGSNFTLKIRSTKLEDSAMYFCASRRTRLAKDHNEQFFGPGTRLTVL.

This clone was recorded only once. The V gene is TRBV2, the J gene TRBJ2-7; the D gene is possibly TRBD1 (6 bases). This CDR3 comprises 13 residues. The germline V gene encodes CDR1 SNHLY and CDR2 FYNNEI. Trimming pared 10 bases from V and 3 bases from J, leaving 16 bases between. The CDR3: CAIQGFELYEQYV. The CDR3 DNA is TGTGCCATACAGGGATTTGAACTCTACGAGCAGTACGTC.

The rearrangement joins TRBV7-9 to TRBJ2-2; D gene uncertain. Germline CDR1 and CDR2: SEHNR and FQNEAQ (reference sequence). The CDR3 has 15 amino acids. Trimming took 3 bases from V and 5 from J, leaving 13 bases between them. In nucleotides, the CDR3 is TGTGCCAGCAGCTTGGGCGGTATTATAACCGGGGAGCTGTTTTTT. Protein: CASSLGGIITGELFF.

The chain couples TRBV11-3 to TRBJ2-7; 8 positions agree with TRBD1. This CDR3 region has 15 residues. Germline values: CDR1 SGHNT, CDR2 YENEEA. The V gene end was trimmed by 1 base and the J gene end by 3 bases; junction bases not matched to a gene: 5. CDR3 nucleotides: TGTGCCAGCAGCTTAGGAGCGACAGGGGTCTACGAGCAGTACTTC. Residues: CASSLGATGVYEQYF.

The V call is TRBV19, the J call TRBJ2-1, with 13 bases identical to TRBD2. This CDR3 spans 17 amino acids. Germline V gene sequence: CDR1 LNHDA, CDR2 SQIVND (reference sequence). The J segment lost 3 bases and the V segment lost 6 bases, leaving 8 bases of the junction unmatched. The CDR3 DNA is TGTGCCAGTAGGACCACGGGACTAGCGGGAAACTACAATGAGCAGTTCTTC. Its protein is CASRTTGLAGNYNEQFF.

This chain links TRBV7-3 with TRBJ2-1, with 7 bases matching TRBD2. The length of the CDR3 is 15 residues. Germline trimming cut 3 bases from V and 8 bases from J; bases unmatched to any gene: 10. In germline, CDR1 is SGHTA, CDR2 FQGTGA. CDR3 DNA sequence: TGTGCCAGCAGCTTTGGCGGGAGAAGTCGGGATGAGCAGTTCTTC. Its protein is CASSFGGRSRDEQFF.

This clone was recorded once. The genes are TRBV10-3 and TRBJ1-1; D is ambiguous. Germline CDR1 is ENHRY and CDR2 is SYGVKD. CDR3 size: 12 residues. V was pared by 5 bases and J by 8 bases, with 12 bases between. The CDR3 DNA is TGTGCCATCAGTCCCGTTGGCGCCGAAGCTTTCTTT. It codes for CAISPVGAEAFF.

V usage is TRBV7-6 and J usage is TRBJ2-3; tentatively, D is TRBD2 (6 bases). The CDR3 is 17 residues long. Germline CDR1 SGHVS, CDR2 FNYEAQ. Trimming shortened V by 0 bases and J by 0 bases, and 13 bases separated the two germline ends. CDR3 loop: CASSLAWRGQSTDTQYF. DNA of the CDR3: TGTGCCAGCAGCTTAGCGTGGCGGGGCCAAAGCACAGATACGCAGTATTTT.

Comment on this clone: Other DNA sequences in the same sample also yield this CDR3. The CDR3 here is CASSLSQGSYEQYF. The CDR3 coding sequence is TGTGCCAGCAGTTTATCGCAGGGCAGCTACGAGCAGTACTTC. The chain is built from TRBV27 and TRBJ2-7, with D possibly matching TRBD1 (5 bases). The CDR3 is made up of 14 amino acids. In germline, CDR1 is MNHEY, CDR2 SMNVEV (reference sequence). V was trimmed by 0 bases and J by 3 bases, leaving 9 bases between them.

J is TRBJ1-2 and V is TRBV7-2; possibly TRBD1 for D (6 bases). Per the germline V gene, CDR1 is SGHTA and CDR2 is FQGNSA. V gave up 4 bases and J gave up 4 bases, with 10 bases separating them. This CDR3 comprises 13 residues. Here the CDR3 DNA reads TGTGCCAGCAGCTCGGACAGTGGCTATGGCTACACCTTC. As protein: CASSSDSGYGYTF.

The table lists this clone with a count of one. The gene calls are TRBV19 and TRBJ1-5, with TRBD1 matching over 9 bases. The CDR3 runs 15 residues. The V and J ends lost 5 bases and 0 bases, in that order; junction bases with no gene match: 2. CDR1 and CDR2 (germline): LNHDA, SQIVND (reference sequence). CDR3 coding DNA: TGTGCCAGTAGTCAGACAGGGGGTAGCAATCAGCCCCAGCATTTT. It yields the protein CASSQTGGSNQPQHF.